This TCR beta chain was captured in a study of neoadjuvant anti-PD-1 for oral cavity cancer (dated by TCRdb to 2020 to 2023). Concerning the study at large: Before curative-intent surgical resection, most patients were given three to four biweekly doses of nivolumab at 3 mg/kg. Patients without progression received a fourth nivolumab dose around day 43 and underwent definitive surgical resection on days 50-56. Under RECIST 1.1, a patient counted as a responder if showing complete response, partial response or stable disease, and as a non-responder if showing progression. The parent correlative cohort had over ten patients and a response rate of 33%. What the authors observed across the whole study: Higher pretreatment blood Treg/Th17 ratios correlated with both higher pretreatment blood TCRbeta clonality and lower post-treatment tumor TCRbeta clonality. TCR analyses included only three patients per response group, and the authors called for larger cohorts for validation. Within PBMCs, T cell clonality (Gini index) was significantly higher in non-responders than responders after neoadjuvant nivolumab.

Turning to this clone: It has no known antigen specificity. No qualities accompany the bases; no much larger clone lies one base away.

For deep sequencing of PBMC libraries, mostly around 480 ng of input genomic DNA was used, and six replicates were run per sample. TCRbeta libraries were prepared with the immunoSEQ hsTCRbeta kit according to the manufacturer's instructions. The finished libraries were brought together in one pool at 3 nM, which was then read using an Illumina NovaSeq 6000 S4 flow cell. Per the authors' processing: The immunoSEQ Analyzer was used for raw data preprocessing and quality control. The analysis was restricted to productive rearrangements, with each unique CDR3 amino acid sequence defining a clonotype. Repertoire clonality was estimated as the Gini-Simpson index, which was computed with the R package tcR. Student's t test was used to compare Gini indices, while Pearson correlation assessed associations with tumor size change. In TCRdb, the immuneACCESS table is reduced to in-frame sequences with V and J assigned. These tables do not hold every clone; where another copy was compared, an unresolved V gene accounts for under half, and the others remain unexplained. V, J and clone size were drawn from that table, and D and trimming were deduced from the DNA. This sample gives roughly 15,000 clones in total; about 76% of them show up just once. The top ten clonotypes cover 2.5% to 3.5% of the sample.

The CDR3, cysteine through phenylalanine, is 16 amino acids long. Kept here is only the CDR3 DNA, which spans 48 bases and is read in frame from base 1. Trimming removed 4 bases from V and 0 bases from J, leaving 14 bases between the germline ends. The germline V gene encodes CDR1 SGDLS and CDR2 YYNGEE. Per the publication, the time point label means: after neoadjuvant nivolumab, at surgical resection. Patients had been newly diagnosed with stage II-IVA oral cavity squamous cell carcinoma, and no prior systemic or radiation treatment had been given to the patients. Everyone in the cohort had locally advanced, HPV-negative oral cavity squamous cell carcinoma. No culture maintenance or expansion was done, as the peripheral blood mononuclear cells went straight to analysis. Samples were obtained from a longitudinal correlative study of a single-arm phase II trial of neoadjuvant nivolumab in oral cavity squamous cell carcinoma. Subject-matched pre- and post-treatment PBMCs and tumors from three responders and three non-responders were subjected to genomic DNA-based TCRbeta sequencing. Peripheral blood mononuclear cells were collected before nivolumab treatment and were collected again after treatment, at the time of surgery. The Maxwell RSC DNA from Cells kit was used to extract genomic DNA from PBMCs.

The material was PBMCs, obtained after nivolumab (anti-PD-1) treatment. The source is a person between 35 and 79 years old with oral cavity squamous cell carcinoma. The sequence joins TRBV9 to TRBJ2-1; a tentative D match to TRBD1 spans 6 bases. The CDR3 corresponds to CASSQQGSLSYNEQFF. The DNA reads as follows: TGTGCCAGCAGCCAACAGGGCTCCCTCTCCTACAATGAGCAGTTCTTC.